One and the same sample provided the 7 T cell receptor beta chains below, sequenced in a study of T-cell reconstitution after alpha-beta-depleted transplantation in children. Unique molecular identifiers were used to barcode this TCRbeta library. A single record per CDR3 protein comes from TCRdb applying MiXCR to the PCR reads. The sample lists approximately 350,000 distinct CDR3 sequences; 9% to 12% were seen once. The source material was PBMCs from the stem cell graft donor, sampled from the stem cell graft. These receptors were obtained from a human donor who donated a stem cell graft to a child with acute lymphoblastic leukemia.

V and J are TRBV11-2 and TRBJ2-1; the match to TRBD1 covers 7 bases. The CDR3 extends over 18 amino acids. From germline, CDR1 is SGHAT and CDR2 FQNNGV. The ends lost 5 bases at V and 4 bases at J; junction bases unmatched: 17. The CDR3 DNA is TGTGCCAGCAGCCTAAGAACGCAGGGGGTACGAAGGTACAATGAGCAGTTCTTC. This gives the protein CASSLRTQGVRRYNEQFF.

This clonotype was observed many times. This chain connects TRBV6-6 to TRBJ1-1, with unresolved D. CDR3 length: 12 amino acids. Germline values: CDR1 MNHNY, CDR2 SVGAGI (reference sequence). Trimming shortened V by 6 bases and J by 7 bases, and 12 bases separated the two germline ends. Here the CDR3 DNA reads TGTGCCAGCAGCCGCGGACCCTTTGAAGCTTTCTTT. It codes for CASSRGPFEAFF.

This clonotype turned up a few times. CDR3 nucleotide sequence: TGTGCCAGCAGCCCGCTAGCGGCCCGGGCCGATGAGCAGTTCTTC. Protein product: CASSPLAARADEQFF. The rearrangement joins TRBV7-3 to TRBJ2-1; 7 bases line up with TRBD2. CDR1 and CDR2 (germline): SGHTA, FQGTGA. This CDR3 spans 15 amino acids. V was clipped by 5 bases and J by 8 bases; unmatched bases: 12.

This clonotype was recorded many times. The chain uses TRBV12-3 or TRBV12-4 and TRBJ2-7, with 8 positions matching TRBD1. The CDR3 spans 13 residues. The ends lost 5 bases at V and 7 bases at J; junction bases unmatched: 7. The CDR3 loop is CASSRQGIWEQYF. The CDR3 nucleotides read TGTGCCAGCAGTCGACAGGGGATCTGGGAGCAGTACTTC.

CDR3 sequence: CASSLAGKKNTGELFF. DNA for the CDR3: TGTGCCAGCAGCTTAGCGGGAAAAAAGAACACCGGGGAGCTGTTTTTT. J is TRBJ2-2 and V is TRBV7-3; possibly TRBD2 for D (6 bases). Germline-derived CDR1 and CDR2 are SGHTA and FQGTGA. Trimming took 2 bases from V and 1 from J, leaving 11 bases between them. CDR3 length: 16 residues.

Ten or more counts support this clonotype. The gene calls are TRBV7-9 and TRBJ2-7, with D perhaps matching TRBD1 or TRBD2 (6 bases each). Trimming shortened V by 4 bases and J by 3 bases, and 16 bases separated the two germline ends. Germline V gives CDR1 SEHNR, CDR2 FQNEAQ (reference sequence). The CDR3 extends over 15 amino acids. The CDR3 DNA reads TGTGCCAGCAGCTCCCCGACGAGGGGGGTCTACGAGCAGTACTTC. Amino acids: CASSSPTRGVYEQYF.

The rearrangement links TRBV12-3 or TRBV12-4 to TRBJ2-1; 9 bases are a match to TRBD1. The CDR3 is 16 amino acids. V was clipped by 5 bases and J by 0 bases; unmatched bases: 5. As DNA, the CDR3 is TGTGCCAGCAGTCGGCGACAGGGGGGCTCCTACAATGAGCAGTTCTTC. It translates to CASSRRQGGSYNEQFF.